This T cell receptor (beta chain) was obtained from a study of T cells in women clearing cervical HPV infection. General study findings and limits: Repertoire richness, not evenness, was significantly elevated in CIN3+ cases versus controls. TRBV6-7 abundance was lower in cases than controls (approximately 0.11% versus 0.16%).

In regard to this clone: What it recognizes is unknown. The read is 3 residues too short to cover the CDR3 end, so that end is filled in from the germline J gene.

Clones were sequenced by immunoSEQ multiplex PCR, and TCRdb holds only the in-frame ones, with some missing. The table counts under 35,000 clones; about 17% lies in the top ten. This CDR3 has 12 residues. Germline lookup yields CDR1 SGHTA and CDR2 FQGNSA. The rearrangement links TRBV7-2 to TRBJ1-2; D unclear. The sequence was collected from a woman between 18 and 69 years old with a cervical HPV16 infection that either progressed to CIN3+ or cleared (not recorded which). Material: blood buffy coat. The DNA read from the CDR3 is TGTGCCAGCAGTTCCAACGCAGATACC. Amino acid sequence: CASSSNADT. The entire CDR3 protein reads CASSSNADTYTF.